The 17 T cell receptor beta chains given below trace back to one sample, sequenced in a study of CD8+ T cells in alopecia areata. Extraction and reverse transcription of RNA yielded cDNA as the sequencing template. The data were produced by immunoSEQ multiplex PCR, yet TCRdb's version contains in-frame clones alone and is incomplete. The table records about 150,000 clones, about 50% of them present only once. Material: CD8+ T cells sorted from blood, obtained at week 0. These receptors all stem from a human donor with alopecia areata.

This clone was recorded a few times. This sequence joins TRBV29-1 and TRBJ1-2; 8 bases match TRBD1. The J segment lost 4 bases and the V segment lost 7 bases, leaving 5 bases of the junction unmatched. Germline CDR1 and CDR2: SQVTM and ANQGSEA. This CDR3 has 12 amino acids. The CDR3 sequence: CSAPDRAYGYTF. As DNA, the CDR3 is TGCAGCGCCCCGGACAGGGCCTATGGCTACACCTTC.

This chain joins TRBV2 and TRBJ2-7; 9 bases are a match to TRBD1. Per the germline V gene, CDR1 is SNHLY and CDR2 is FYNNEI. This CDR3 is built from 14 residues. Germline trimming cut 8 bases from V and 2 bases from J; bases unmatched to any gene: 7. The CDR3 coding sequence is TGTGCCAGCTTCGAGGGACAGGGAACCTACGAGCAGTACTTC. Translated: CASFEGQGTYEQYF.

The V and J genes are TRBV2 and TRBJ2-2, with 8 bases identical to TRBD1. There are 16 residues in the CDR3. Looked up from germline, CDR1 is SNHLY and CDR2 is FYNNEI. V was pared by 9 bases and J by 0 bases, with 9 bases of the junction left unmatched. CDR3 sequence: CASRGTGETNTGELFF. In DNA form, the CDR3 reads TGTGCCAGTCGGGGGACAGGCGAAACGAACACCGGGGAGCTGTTTTTT.

This clone appeared a single time. The chain employs TRBV7-2 and TRBJ1-5; D perhaps matches TRBD1 (6 bases). V lost 6 bases, J lost 2 bases, and 17 bases lay in between. In germline, CDR1 is SGHTA, CDR2 FQGNSA. This CDR3 spans 16 amino acids. CDR3 bases: TGTGCCAGCAGAGAAATGGGGGGCTGGGGCAATCAGCCCCAGCATTTT. Encoded protein: CASREMGGWGNQPQHF.

The sample holds one count of this clone. The rearrangement joins TRBV4-3 to TRBJ2-5; D is possibly TRBD1 (5 bases). The CDR3 consists of 15 residues. V lost 1 base to trimming and J lost 3 bases, with 12 bases between them. CDR1 is LGHNA and CDR2 is YSLEER in the germline V gene. This CDR3 is CASSQVDRPEETQYF. CDR3 bases: TGCGCCAGCAGCCAAGTTGACAGACCAGAAGAGACCCAGTACTTC.

The chain uses TRBV29-1 and TRBJ2-4, with 7 bases matching TRBD1. This CDR3 has 13 residues. Looked up from germline, CDR1 is SQVTM and CDR2 is ANQGSEA. With V trimmed by 6 bases and J by 5 bases, 7 bases remained unmatched. The CDR3 region has the DNA TGCAGCGTCTTAGGGGGCGCGCAAAACATTCAGTACTTC. This gives the protein CSVLGGAQNIQYF.

This chain joins TRBV27 and TRBJ2-3, with 14 bases matching TRBD2. CDR3 length equals 15 residues. The germline V gene has CDR1 MNHEY and CDR2 SMNVEV (reference sequence). Unmatched junction bases numbered 4, after V lost 5 bases and J lost 6 bases. The chain's CDR3 is CASSRTSGGSDTQYF. The DNA of the CDR3 is TGTGCCAGCAGTCGGACTAGCGGGGGGTCTGATACGCAGTATTTT.

The chain uses TRBV4-3 and TRBJ2-1; D gene unclear. Germline-derived CDR1 and CDR2 are LGHNA and YSLEER. V lost 4 bases and J 8 bases, leaving 12 bases between the germline ends. This CDR3 is built from 13 residues. The CDR3 spells CASSRGWLDEQFF. As DNA, the CDR3 is TGCGCCAGCAGCCGAGGTTGGTTGGATGAGCAGTTCTTC.

The chain joins TRBV11-2 to TRBJ2-3, with TRBD2 identical over 8 bases. The CDR3 runs to 16 residues. After removal of 4 bases from V and 1 base from J, the junction contained 7 bases not matched to a gene. Germline V CDR1 and CDR2: SGHAT, FQNNGV. For the CDR3, the DNA is TGTGCCAGCAGCTCCTTTAGCGGGGAGGGCACAGATACGCAGTATTTT. This encodes CASSSFSGEGTDTQYF.

The chain is built from TRBV19 and TRBJ2-3; possible D gene TRBD2, 5 bases. This CDR3 comprises 16 residues. CDR1 and CDR2 from the germline V gene are LNHDA and SQIVND (reference sequence). Deletions cut 8 bases from V and 1 base from J, with 19 bases between. DNA of the CDR3: TGTGCCAGTTCGTACGGGGAACCCCTTGGCACAGATACGCAGTATTTT. It specifies CASSYGEPLGTDTQYF.

This sequence joins TRBV7-9 and TRBJ2-3; TRBD1 is a possible D gene (6 bases). The CDR3 has 14 residues. Germline values: CDR1 SEHNR, CDR2 FQNEAQ (reference sequence). Trimming took off 6 bases at V and 2 bases at J, with 12 bases between the two ends. DNA for the CDR3: TGTGCCAGCAGGCCCAGGGACAACACAGATACGCAGTATTTT. Its translation is CASRPRDNTDTQYF.

The J gene is TRBJ2-5, the V gene TRBV4-1, with D possibly TRBD2 on 6 matching bases. This CDR3 region has 14 residues. Germline CDR1 MGHRA, CDR2 YSYEKL. V was shortened by 0 bases and J by 4 bases, with 9 bases between the two germline ends. The CDR3 DNA reads as TGCGCCAGCAGCCAAGAATCGCGGGGAGAGACCCAGTACTTC. Translated: CASSQESRGETQYF.

The chain combines TRBV4-3 with TRBJ2-7; 9 positions agree with TRBD1. The CDR3 spans 15 residues. J lost 3 bases, V lost 1 base, and 4 bases had no gene match. Germline V gives CDR1 LGHNA, CDR2 YSLEER. CDR3 in amino acids: CASSQGTGVNYEQYF. CDR3 DNA sequence: TGCGCCAGCAGCCAAGGGACAGGGGTTAACTACGAGCAGTACTTC.

The chain couples TRBV6-5 to TRBJ2-1, with 7 nucleotides matching TRBD2. The V gene end was trimmed by 4 bases and the J gene end by 5 bases; junction bases not matched to a gene: 8. The CDR3 runs 15 residues. The germline V gene has CDR1 MNHEY and CDR2 SVGAGI. Written as DNA, the CDR3 is TGTGCCAGCAGTTTGGTCAGGACTAGTGACAATGAGCAGTTCTTC. Translating it yields CASSLVRTSDNEQFF.

The gene calls are TRBV4-3 and TRBJ1-2; 8 bases agree with TRBD1. The germline gives CDR1 LGHNA, CDR2 YSLEER. J was trimmed by 8 bases and V by 3 bases; bases with no gene match: 8. The CDR3 is 14 amino acids. This CDR3 is CASSQLGDRSGYTF. Written as DNA, the CDR3 is TGCGCCAGCAGCCAGTTGGGGGACAGGTCCGGCTACACCTTC.

The chain is built from TRBV30 and TRBJ2-6; D is undetermined. V dropped 5 bases and J dropped 4 bases, with 12 bases sitting between them. Germline V gene data show CDR1 as GTSNPN and CDR2 as SVGIG (reference sequence). The CDR3 is made up of 14 amino acids. The CDR3 reads CAWGIGVGANVLTF. The CDR3 DNA follows: TGTGCCTGGGGCATTGGGGTCGGGGCCAACGTCCTGACTTTC.

The chain has TRBV4-3 and TRBJ2-3; either TRBD1 or TRBD2 may supply D (6 bases each). The CDR3 consists of 17 residues. Germline V gene sequence: CDR1 LGHNA, CDR2 YSLEER. V shed 0 bases and J shed 2 bases, with 15 bases lying between them. The CDR3, as DNA: TGCGCCAGCAGCCAAGATTGGACGGGGGCAATCACAGATACGCAGTATTTT. Protein sequence: CASSQDWTGAITDTQYF.